The following is a T cell receptor beta chain sequence with its context. Its antigen remains unknown. These data are taken from a study of T cells in localized non-small cell lung cancer. General study findings and limits: Paired adjacent lung recovered a median roughly 50 of the top 100 tumor clones. Sequencing, confined to only one tumor region, leaves heterogeneity possible. Tumor trailed uninvolved adjacent lung in T cell clonality, which peaked there.

Here immunoSEQ multiplex PCR was the method, and the copy in TCRdb shows in-frame clones only, minus some. This sample has about 26,000 clones, with 80% to 95% found just once. This CDR3 has 16 amino acids. Trimming cost V 5 bases and J 6 bases, with 20 bases left between them. Germline V lookup: CDR1 SGHTA, CDR2 FQGTGA. This chain connects TRBV7-3 to TRBJ1-5; TRBD1 is a possible D gene (5 bases). The sample consisted of peripheral blood, taken before any cancer treatment. The source of this sequence is a female donor of 60 years or more with stage II squamous cell lung carcinoma. The DNA of the CDR3 is TGTGCCAGCAGCGCTGGGACCTCAAGCGGCGGTCAGCCCCAGCATTTT. It encodes CASSAGTSSGGQPQHF.